This is a list of T cell receptor beta chains from one sample in a study of glioma-infiltrating T cells. In TCRdb, the multiplex PCR reads were re-called with MiXCR into one record per CDR3 protein. The table lists about 93,000 distinct CDR3 sequences, around 40% of them singletons. The sample taken for sequencing was glioma tissue, nonneoplastic brain tissue, or PBMCs (not recorded which). Every receptor here comes from a human donor with low-grade glioma or glioblastoma, undergoing nonglioma brain surgery, or in good health (not recorded which). Each CDR3 is given with its conserved first and last residue. The order of the fields is clone size, D gene, J gene, V gene, CDR3 DNA, CDR3 protein. A D gene is named only where the DNA matches it firmly. For some rows the clone size is stated as once, few or many, or as a class when expanded; others skip it.

clone size: many; D gene: -; J gene: TRBJ1-6; V gene: TRBV7-9; CDR3 DNA: TGTGCCAGCAGCCCGAGCCCCAATTCACCCCTCCACTTT; CDR3 protein: CASSPSPNSPLHF
clone size: many; D gene: -; J gene: TRBJ2-7; V gene: TRBV20-1; CDR3 DNA: TGCAGTGCCCAAAGTCATGGCCGGGAGTACGAGCAGTACTTC; CDR3 protein: CSAQSHGREYEQYF
clone size: -; D gene: TRBD2; J gene: TRBJ2-4; V gene: TRBV20-1; CDR3 DNA: TGCAGTGCTAGTTTCGGACTAGCCATGAACATTCAGTACTTC; CDR3 protein: CSASFGLAMNIQYF
clone size: -; D gene: -; J gene: TRBJ1-1; V gene: TRBV12-3/TRBV12-4; CDR3 DNA: TGTGCTATCCGTAAGGGGGAAGCTTTCTTT; CDR3 protein: CAIRKGEAFF
clone size: few; D gene: -; J gene: TRBJ1-1; V gene: TRBV9; CDR3 DNA: TGTGCCAGCAGCGTAGGAGGGTCTGAAGCTTTCTTT; CDR3 protein: CASSVGGSEAFF
clone size: many; D gene: -; J gene: TRBJ1-2; V gene: TRBV12-3/TRBV12-4; CDR3 DNA: TGTGCCAGCAGTTTAGGGTCAGCCTATGGCTACACCTTC; CDR3 protein: CASSLGSAYGYTF
clone size: -; D gene: TRBD1; J gene: TRBJ2-5; V gene: TRBV28; CDR3 DNA: TGTGCCAGCAGTGGGGACAGGGACCTCTTCGGCCCGAGGGGCCAAGAGACCCAGTACTTC; CDR3 protein: CASSGDRDLFGPRGQETQYF
clone size: -; D gene: TRBD2; J gene: TRBJ2-3; V gene: TRBV6-2/TRBV6-3; CDR3 DNA: TGTGCCAGCAGCAAAATAGCGGGAGGCACAGATACGCAGTATTTT; CDR3 protein: CASSKIAGGTDTQYF
clone size: many; D gene: -; J gene: TRBJ2-3; V gene: TRBV30; CDR3 DNA: TGTGCCTGGACCCCCCCCTACCACACAGATACGCAGTATTTT; CDR3 protein: CAWTPPYHTDTQYF
clone size: -; D gene: -; J gene: TRBJ2-1; V gene: TRBV12-5; CDR3 DNA: TGTGCTAGTGGTACCCCAATCCGACGGGATGAGCATTTCTTC; CDR3 protein: CASGTPIRRDEHFF
clone size: many; D gene: TRBD2; J gene: TRBJ2-3; V gene: TRBV7-3; CDR3 DNA: TGTGCCAGCAGCTCCGGGGGGTCCTACACAGATACGCAGTATTTT; CDR3 protein: CASSSGGSYTDTQYF
clone size: once; D gene: -; J gene: TRBJ1-2; V gene: TRBV7-3; CDR3 DNA: TGTGCCAGCAGTTCAACCCTGGCCGACAGGTCTTATGGCTACACCTTT; CDR3 protein: CASSSTLADRSYGYTF
clone size: -; D gene: -; J gene: TRBJ1-3; V gene: TRBV6-6; CDR3 DNA: TGTGCCAGCAGTTACTACGGACGGACTACTAAAAACACCACATATTTT; CDR3 protein: CASSYYGRTTKNTTYF
clone size: many; D gene: -; J gene: TRBJ2-6; V gene: TRBV29-1; CDR3 DNA: TGCAGCGTTGCCCCAGGGAGTGGGGCCAACGTCCTGACTTTC; CDR3 protein: CSVAPGSGANVLTF
clone size: -; D gene: -; J gene: TRBJ2-2; V gene: TRBV28; CDR3 DNA: TGTGACAGCAGCCCTGGGACCACCTGGGAGCTGTTTTTT; CDR3 protein: CDSSPGTTWELFF
clone size: many; D gene: -; J gene: TRBJ1-1; V gene: TRBV7-9; CDR3 DNA: TGTGCCAGCAGCTTAACCCGGGAAGCTTTCTTT; CDR3 protein: CASSLTREAFF
clone size: many; D gene: -; J gene: TRBJ2-1; V gene: TRBV7-3; CDR3 DNA: TGTGCCAGCAGCTCCATACGGGGGAATGAGCAGTTCTTC; CDR3 protein: CASSSIRGNEQFF
clone size: -; D gene: TRBD1; J gene: TRBJ2-3; V gene: TRBV7-9; CDR3 DNA: TGTGCCAGCAGAACAGGGGGCACAGGGGAGCTGTATTTT; CDR3 protein: CASRTGGTGELYF
clone size: many; D gene: TRBD1; J gene: TRBJ1-1; V gene: TRBV20-1; CDR3 DNA: TGCAGTGCAAACCGGGACAGGGCGGGCACTGAAGCTTTCTTT; CDR3 protein: CSANRDRAGTEAFF
clone size: many; D gene: -; J gene: TRBJ2-4; V gene: TRBV14; CDR3 DNA: TGTGCCAGCAGCCATGGGGACATTCAGTACTTC; CDR3 protein: CASSHGDIQYF
clone size: -; D gene: -; J gene: TRBJ1-2; V gene: TRBV28; CDR3 DNA: TGTGCCAGCAGTTCGCCGGGACGGTTGAACTATGGCTACACCTTC; CDR3 protein: CASSSPGRLNYGYTF
clone size: -; D gene: -; J gene: TRBJ2-7; V gene: TRBV28; CDR3 DNA: TGTGCGGCCAGGGTTGCGGGAAGGTACTACGAGCAGTACTTC; CDR3 protein: CAARVAGRYYEQYF
clone size: many; D gene: -; J gene: TRBJ1-2; V gene: TRBV10-2; CDR3 DNA: TGCGCCAGCCTCGGCCGCATTTTCCTTAAACAGGGAATTGACTATGGCTACACCTTC; CDR3 protein: CASLGRIFLKQGIDYGYTF
clone size: -; D gene: -; J gene: TRBJ2-5; V gene: TRBV20-1; CDR3 DNA: TGCAGTGCCACTCAGGGCGGTCAGACCCAGTACTTC; CDR3 protein: CSATQGGQTQYF
clone size: many; D gene: TRBD2; J gene: TRBJ2-1; V gene: TRBV27; CDR3 DNA: TGTGCCAGCAGTTTTGTTCGTTTAAGGCGGGGGGAAGGGAATGAGCAGTTCTTC; CDR3 protein: CASSFVRLRRGEGNEQFF
clone size: -; D gene: TRBD1; J gene: TRBJ1-2; V gene: TRBV20-1; CDR3 DNA: TGCAGTGCCAGGCTTTATGGGACAGGAGGAAACTATGGCTACACCTTC; CDR3 protein: CSARLYGTGGNYGYTF
clone size: many; D gene: -; J gene: TRBJ2-3; V gene: TRBV7-9; CDR3 DNA: TGTGCCAGTTTGTGGGGCTACACAGATACGCAGTATTTT; CDR3 protein: CASLWGYTDTQYF
clone size: many; D gene: -; J gene: TRBJ2-1; V gene: TRBV2; CDR3 DNA: TGTGCCAGCAGCGACAGGTTATACAATGAGCAGTTCTTC; CDR3 protein: CASSDRLYNEQFF
clone size: once; D gene: -; J gene: TRBJ2-7; V gene: TRBV6-6; CDR3 DNA: TGTGCCAGCAGCCAACAGACGGGGGCCTGCGAGCAGTACTTC; CDR3 protein: CASSQQTGACEQYF
clone size: many; D gene: -; J gene: TRBJ1-5; V gene: TRBV24-1; CDR3 DNA: TGTGCCACCAGTGCCAGAAGGTCTAAGGGCAATCAGCCCCAGCATTTT; CDR3 protein: CATSARRSKGNQPQHF
clone size: -; D gene: -; J gene: TRBJ2-2; V gene: TRBV7-3; CDR3 DNA: TGTGCCAGCAGCCGGATTGGCCCGAACACCGGGGAACTGTTTTTT; CDR3 protein: CASSRIGPNTGELFF
clone size: few; D gene: TRBD1; J gene: TRBJ1-2; V gene: TRBV29-1; CDR3 DNA: TGCAGCACCGACAGGGTTGGAGGCTACACCTTC; CDR3 protein: CSTDRVGGYTF
clone size: -; D gene: -; J gene: TRBJ1-4; V gene: TRBV27; CDR3 DNA: TGTTCCCTCATTTTCGGGCCCTTTTTTTTT; CDR3 protein: CSLIFGPFFF
clone size: many; D gene: -; J gene: TRBJ2-5; V gene: TRBV7-6; CDR3 DNA: TGTGCCAGCAGCTTAGGGCGGGGATTATACGAAGAGACCCAGTACTTC; CDR3 protein: CASSLGRGLYEETQYF
clone size: many; D gene: -; J gene: TRBJ2-3; V gene: TRBV19; CDR3 DNA: TGTGCCAGTAGTATAGGCGCTTGGGGCACAGATACGCAGTATTTT; CDR3 protein: CASSIGAWGTDTQYF
clone size: many; D gene: -; J gene: TRBJ2-2; V gene: TRBV2; CDR3 DNA: TGTGCCAGCAAAGGCACTCCGAACACCGGGGAGCTGTTTTTT; CDR3 protein: CASKGTPNTGELFF
clone size: few; D gene: -; J gene: TRBJ2-6; V gene: TRBV18; CDR3 DNA: TGTGCCAGCTCACCACTAGGGCCCGACTACTCTGGGGCCAACGTCCTGACTTTC; CDR3 protein: CASSPLGPDYSGANVLTF
clone size: many; D gene: -; J gene: TRBJ1-5; V gene: TRBV29-1; CDR3 DNA: TGCAGCGCCGTGGACGGTACTAATCAGCCCCAGCATTTT; CDR3 protein: CSAVDGTNQPQHF
clone size: -; D gene: TRBD1; J gene: TRBJ1-3; V gene: TRBV4-1; CDR3 DNA: TGCGCCAGCAGCCAGGTAGGGACAGGTTTCTCTGGAAACACCATATATTTT; CDR3 protein: CASSQVGTGFSGNTIYF
clone size: many; D gene: -; J gene: TRBJ2-1; V gene: TRBV3-1; CDR3 DNA: TGTGCCAGCGCAAGGTCAACCAATGAGCAGTTCTTC; CDR3 protein: CASARSTNEQFF
clone size: -; D gene: -; J gene: TRBJ2-1; V gene: TRBV7-2; CDR3 DNA: TGTGCCAGCAGCTTACAGCTGGGGATCTACAATGAGCAGTTCTTC; CDR3 protein: CASSLQLGIYNEQFF
clone size: many; D gene: TRBD2; J gene: TRBJ2-1; V gene: TRBV7-8; CDR3 DNA: TGTGCCAGCAGCACAGTCGGCGGGAGGGCAGTCGATGAGCAGTTCTTC; CDR3 protein: CASSTVGGRAVDEQFF
clone size: -; D gene: -; J gene: TRBJ1-1; V gene: TRBV30; CDR3 DNA: TGTGCCTCAAGACGGGTCTCGAACACTGGAGCTTTCTTT; CDR3 protein: CASRRVSNTGAFF
clone size: many; D gene: TRBD2; J gene: TRBJ2-1; V gene: TRBV3-1; CDR3 DNA: TGTGCCAGCAGCAGACGGCCGGGACTAGCGGGGAACAATGAGCAGTTCTTC; CDR3 protein: CASSRRPGLAGNNEQFF
clone size: few; D gene: -; J gene: TRBJ1-1; V gene: TRBV3-1; CDR3 DNA: TGTGCCAGCAGCCAATATTCAGGCACTGGAACTTTCTTT; CDR3 protein: CASSQYSGTGTFF